This T cell receptor (beta chain) was found in a study of shared clonotypes between healthy human individuals. Study summary: Used for every donor were three CD4 naive, three CD4 memory, two CD8 naive and one CD8 memory plate. Study-wide results and caveats: Of the naive CD4 clonotypes, roughly 5% were shared across a few donors. The small donor group covered limited genetic and exposure diversity. Lower generation probabilities were found for non-shared clonotypes than for those shared by all four donors.

CD45RO negativity and positive selection for CCR7 defined naive CD8 cells, a population that excluded terminally differentiated effector memory CD45RA+ cells. Germline CDR1 and CDR2: MNHEY and SMNVEV (reference sequence). After removal of 6 bases from V and 2 bases from J, the junction contained 8 bases not matched to a gene. This CDR3 has 15 amino acids. TCRdb's table, derived via immunoSEQ multiplex PCR, lists solely in-frame clones and lacks some. This table holds approximately 2,200,000 clones, approximately 94% found once. Concerning this clone itself: Its antigen is currently unknown.

The chain is built from TRBV27 and TRBJ2-7, with 9 bases matching TRBD1. The sample comprised naive CD8+ T cells from PBMCs. This TCR derives from a man aged 18 to 29 in good health. Some clones in this sample may be carry-over from other donors' samples. CDR3 region: CASSPQGALAYEQYF. CDR3 bases: TGTGCCAGCAGCCCACAGGGGGCACTTGCCTACGAGCAGTACTTC.